This T cell receptor beta chain appears in the sequencing data of a study of identical twins. Whole-study findings and limits: Within cord blood, abundant beta clonotypes carried fewer insertions, but memory repertoires showed no such trend. Where out-of-frame alpha sequences were twin-shared, they showed excess low generation probability. Researchers caution that invariant MAIT and iNKT cells could partly confound zero-insertion analyses.

This clonotype was seen only a few times. Its specificity is unknown. TCRdb ran MiXCR on the 5' RACE reads and lists one entry per CDR3 protein. The sample consists of around 470,000 distinct CDR3 sequences, 13% to 15% of them appearing once. The germline V gene has CDR1 LGHDT and CDR2 YNNKEL (reference sequence). This CDR3 is built from 15 residues. V lost 1 base to trimming and J lost 3 bases, with 12 bases between them. These records were also assigned to another study, of yellow fever vaccine responses in identical twins. That source adds: Reportedly, twins' vaccine T cell responses looked partly convergent and partly personalized.

The rearrangement links TRBV3-1 to TRBJ2-5; D not certain. The TCR comes from a woman younger than 35 in good health. The sequencing sample was made of CD4+ T cells sorted from blood. CDR3 in amino acids: CASSQVGQLKETQYF. CDR3 DNA sequence: TGTGCCAGCAGCCAAGTCGGGCAGCTTAAAGAGACCCAGTACTTC.